This entry is about one TCR beta chain. In the authors' workflow: Cell counts per sample came from amplifying reference gene primers. Sequenced by immunoSEQ multiplex PCR; TCRdb stores in-frame clones only, minus some. That table gives V, J and clone size, and the DNA gave D and trimming. The profile shows about 62,000 clones, more than 70% of them singletons. This entry comes from a study of blood T cell repertoires in COVID-19. Background on the study: Acute and convalescent COVID-19 samples came from the United States, Italy and Spain. Sources were T cells, B-cell-depleted T cells, or PBMCs; the material itself was cDNA or gDNA.

In germline, CDR1 is SGHRS, CDR2 YFSETQ. Unmatched junction bases numbered 6, after V lost 4 bases and J lost 5 bases. This CDR3 has 14 residues. The chain carries TRBV5-1 and TRBJ1-2; 9 bases map to TRBD1. The receptor was derived from a human donor in a cohort sampled during active COVID-19. Sequences were obtained from peripheral blood. CDR3 DNA: TGCGCCAGCAGCAGGGACAGGGCCGTTTATGGCTACACCTTC. This sequence encodes CASSRDRAVYGYTF.